One and the same sample provided the 27 T cell receptor beta chains below, sequenced in a study of beta chain features in type 1 diabetes. No antigen has been identified for these receptors. Study results and caveats: Type 1 diabetes patients had moderately but significantly shorter TCRB CDR3s in all four CD4+ subsets.

Reverse transcription of all isolated RNA meant that expressed TCRB transcripts were sequenced. Measured with immunoSEQ multiplex PCR; TCRdb has only the in-frame clones, and not every one. Of 45,000 to 65,000 clones listed, around 50% are singletons. Sample: Tregs from blood. These receptors were collected from a woman aged 40 to 50 with type 1 diabetes.

The chain links TRBV30 to TRBJ1-1; perhaps TRBD1 as D (6 bases). The CDR3 loop spans 13 amino acids. The germline V gene has CDR1 GTSNPN and CDR2 SVGIG (reference sequence). With 8 bases removed from V and 5 bases from J, the gap between germline ends came to 18 bases. The CDR3 loop reads CARYRVSGTEAFF. The CDR3, as DNA: TGTGCCCGCTACAGGGTGAGTGGAACTGAAGCTTTCTTT.

This clone has more than one count but fewer than ten. The genes are TRBV10-3 and TRBJ2-7; the D gene is possibly TRBD2 (7 bases). Trimming removed 3 bases from V and 0 bases from J, with 12 bases in between. The CDR3 runs 15 residues. Germline CDR1 and CDR2: ENHRY and SYGVKD. CDR3 bases: TGTGCCATCAGTGAAAAGGGGGGGCTCTCCTACGAGCAGTACTTC. As protein: CAISEKGGLSYEQYF.

This chain links TRBV29-1 with TRBJ1-2; D remains unclear. The CDR3 has 11 residues. In germline, CDR1 is SQVTM, CDR2 ANQGSEA. V was cut by 3 bases and J by 5 bases, with 7 bases left in between. The CDR3 DNA reads as TGCAGCGTTGAGGCAATTTATGGCTACACCTTC. Its protein is CSVEAIYGYTF.

This clone has only a few counts. The chain links TRBV30 to TRBJ2-1, with TRBD2 identical over 7 bases. The J segment lost 8 bases and the V segment lost 1 base, leaving 8 bases of the junction unmatched. The germline V gene has CDR1 GTSNPN and CDR2 SVGIG (reference sequence). The CDR3 spans 14 residues. This CDR3 reads CAWSGGGRGHEQFF. The DNA of the CDR3 is TGTGCCTGGAGTGGTGGCGGGAGAGGGCATGAGCAGTTCTTC.

This chain uses TRBV28 with TRBJ2-3; 11 nucleotides align to TRBD1. V lost 5 bases to trimming and J lost 6 bases; unmatched junction nucleotides: 13. There are 17 residues in the CDR3. Germline lookup yields CDR1 MDHEN and CDR2 SYDVKM. The CDR3 nucleotides read TGTGCCAGCAGTCCTCCGCTAGGACAGGGGGCGCGTGATACGCAGTATTTT. It is translated as CASSPPLGQGARDTQYF.

The rearrangement uses TRBV7-3 and TRBJ2-3; D is possibly TRBD2 (5 bases). CDR1 is SGHTA and CDR2 is FQGTGA in the germline V gene. CDR3 length: 14 residues. V was pared by 1 base and J by 6 bases, with 11 bases between. Here the CDR3 DNA reads TGTGCCAGCAGCTTAAATAGCGTCGGGGATACGCAGTATTTT. It is translated as CASSLNSVGDTQYF.

This clone was picked up a small number of times. The chain combines TRBV4-1 with TRBJ2-1; 9 positions match TRBD2. The CDR3 covers 17 residues. Unmatched junction bases numbered 12, after V lost 1 base and J lost 8 bases. Germline lookup yields CDR1 MGHRA and CDR2 YSYEKL. In DNA, the CDR3 is TGCGCCAGCAGCCAAGTAGTTAGCGGGAGATCGTCGTATGAGCAGTTCTTC. Protein: CASSQVVSGRSSYEQFF.

This clone rates as medium-sized. J is TRBJ1-3 and V is TRBV5-4; maybe TRBD1 (5 bases). Per the germline V gene, CDR1 is SGHNT and CDR2 is YYREEE (reference sequence). The CDR3 has 14 amino acids. V lost 7 bases to trimming and J lost 3 bases, with 14 bases between them. Here the CDR3 DNA reads TGTGCCAGCGGAGTCCAGGGTGTTGGAAACACCATATATTTT. It translates to CASGVQGVGNTIYF.

The J gene is TRBJ1-1, the V gene TRBV7-3; D ambiguous. Germline V gives CDR1 SGHTA, CDR2 FQGTGA. Trimming removed 5 bases at V and 1 base at J, with 11 bases between. This CDR3 region has 14 residues. DNA of the CDR3: TGTGCCAGCAGCCCCGGACGGGGGAACACTGAAGCTTTCTTT. Its translation is CASSPGRGNTEAFF.

The V and J genes are TRBV5-4 and TRBJ2-2, with D possibly TRBD1 on 6 matching bases. Trimming cost V 0 bases and J 1 base, with 10 bases left between them. The V gene's germline CDR1 is SGHNT and CDR2 YYREEE (reference sequence). CDR3 length: 16 amino acids. In nucleotides, the CDR3 is TGTGCCAGCAGCTTGGGGGGGACACTGAACACCGGGGAGCTGTTTTTT. The encoded protein is CASSLGGTLNTGELFF. Supplemented by reference TRBV5-4 and TRBJ2-2, the full variable domain reads ETGVTQSPTHLIKTRGQQVTLRCSSQSGHNTVSWYQQALGQGPQFIFQYYREEENGRGNFPPRFSGLQFPNYSSELNVNALELDDSALYLCASSLGGTLNTGELFFGEGSRLTVL.

The J gene is TRBJ2-6, the V gene TRBV18; the match to TRBD1 covers 9 bases. The ends lost 6 bases at V and 1 base at J; junction bases unmatched: 4. This CDR3 is built from 16 residues. Germline CDR1 KGHSH, CDR2 LQKENI. CDR3 amino acids: CASSPTGGSGANVLTF. In nucleotides, the CDR3 is TGTGCCAGCTCGCCGACAGGGGGTTCTGGGGCCAACGTCCTGACTTTC.

V gene TRBV7-3 combines with J gene TRBJ2-1; possible D gene TRBD2, 5 bases. The germline gives CDR1 SGHTA, CDR2 FQGTGA. V was clipped by 6 bases and J by 0 bases, with 15 bases between them. This CDR3 is built from 16 residues. The CDR3 protein is CASREDGLSSYNEQFF. The CDR3, as DNA: TGTGCCAGCAGGGAAGACGGACTGAGCTCCTACAATGAGCAGTTCTTC.

The CDR3 nucleotides are TGTGCCAGCAGCTTAGTCCTCGGGGGAGGATCACCCCTCCACTTT. The encoded protein is CASSLVLGGGSPLHF. V and J are TRBV7-9 and TRBJ1-6, with a tentative D call TRBD1 (5 bases). CDR1 is SEHNR, CDR2 FQNEAQ, per germline (reference sequence). V dropped 1 base and J dropped 10 bases, with 14 bases sitting between them. The CDR3 is 15 amino acids.

The V gene is TRBV6-5, the J gene TRBJ1-4; D is undetermined. V dropped 6 bases and J dropped 5 bases, with 13 bases sitting between them. The CDR3 length is 14 residues. CDR1 and CDR2 (germline): MNHEY, SVGAGI. CDR3 DNA sequence: TGTGCCAGCAGGTCTACACGGGAAAATGAAAAACTGTTTTTT. It translates to CASRSTRENEKLFF.

The genes are TRBV10-3 and TRBJ2-1; 8 bases line up with TRBD2. V lost 0 bases, J lost 0 bases, and 7 bases stayed unmatched. The CDR3 has 18 amino acids. The V gene's germline CDR1 is ENHRY and CDR2 SYGVKD. This chain's CDR3 is CAISESTSEGSSYNEQFF. The CDR3 nucleotides read TGTGCCATCAGTGAGTCGACTAGCGAGGGGAGCTCCTACAATGAGCAGTTCTTC.

This clone was observed a handful of times. The V and J genes are TRBV14 and TRBJ1-1; possible D gene TRBD1, 5 bases. Germline values: CDR1 SGHDN, CDR2 FVKESK. Trimming took off 4 bases at V and 1 base at J, with 16 bases between the two ends. CDR3 length: 16 amino acids. The CDR3 DNA reads TGTGCCAGCAGCCTCCCGGAGGGACGGGGGAACACTGAAGCTTTCTTT. Its protein product is CASSLPEGRGNTEAFF.

This clone was counted only a few times. The chain employs TRBV19 and TRBJ2-2; tentative D call: TRBD1 (6 bases). Trimming stripped 4 bases from V and 5 bases from J, with 11 bases between. Germline values: CDR1 LNHDA, CDR2 SQIVND (reference sequence). The CDR3 extends over 14 amino acids. CDR3 region: CASSTTTGTGELFF. CDR3 in DNA: TGTGCCAGTAGTACAACCACAGGGACCGGGGAGCTGTTTTTT. Complete variable domain (other parts from reference TRBV19 and TRBJ2-2): DGGITQSPKYLFRKEGQNVTLSCEQNLNHDAMYWYRQDPGQGLRLIYYSQIVNDFQKGDIAEGYSVSREKKESFPLTVTSAQKNPTAFYLCASSTTTGTGELFFGEGSRLTVL.

The rearrangement joins TRBV19 to TRBJ1-2; a weak D match, TRBD1 (6 bases). The germline V and J ends were trimmed by 8 bases and 6 bases, with 16 bases remaining between them. The CDR3 is made up of 13 amino acids. Germline V gives CDR1 LNHDA, CDR2 SQIVND (reference sequence). The CDR3 loop is CASSTRGANGYTF. CDR3 bases: TGTGCCAGTTCCACCCGGGGGGCCAATGGCTACACCTTC.

The gene calls are TRBV29-1 and TRBJ2-3; TRBD2 might be the D (6 bases). The CDR3 covers 17 residues. Germline CDR1 reads SQVTM; CDR2 reads ANQGSEA. Between the trimmed V and J ends, which lost 4 bases and 0 bases, there was a span of 20 bases. CDR3 nucleotide sequence: TGCAGCGTTGGTGGGGACTCGGGACTGGGCAGCACAGATACGCAGTATTTT. Protein sequence: CSVGGDSGLGSTDTQYF.

This clone was detected a few times. The chain links TRBV30 to TRBJ2-2; possibly TRBD1 for D (5 bases). V shed 5 bases and J shed 5 bases, with 15 bases lying between them. Germline values: CDR1 GTSNPN, CDR2 SVGIG (reference sequence). CDR3 length: 14 amino acids. Here the CDR3 reads CAWALFDSTGELFF. CDR3 DNA sequence: TGTGCCTGGGCCCTATTTGACAGTACCGGGGAGCTGTTTTTT.

The chain is built from TRBV27 and TRBJ2-7, with TRBD1 identical over 9 bases. V gave up 5 bases and J gave up 3 bases; unmatched junction bases: 2. Germline V gives CDR1 MNHEY, CDR2 SMNVEV (reference sequence). CDR3 length: 13 residues. The CDR3 protein is CASSGGQGYEQYF. The DNA for the CDR3 is TGTGCCAGCAGTGGGGGACAGGGCTACGAGCAGTACTTC.

In nucleotides, the CDR3 is TGTGCCAGCTCACCTAACAGGGGGGAAACTGAAGCTTTCTTT. Amino acid sequence: CASSPNRGETEAFF. The gene calls are TRBV18 and TRBJ1-1; 8 bases are shared with TRBD1. Germline values: CDR1 KGHSH, CDR2 LQKENI. This CDR3 is 14 amino acids long. V was pared by 3 bases and J by 5 bases, with 5 bases of the junction left unmatched.

This clone was seen just once. The genes are TRBV7-9 and TRBJ2-1, with 14 bases that match TRBD2. The CDR3 consists of 14 residues. Germline assignment: CDR1 SEHNR and CDR2 FQNEAQ (reference sequence). V was clipped by 4 bases and J by 8 bases; unmatched bases: 1. CDR3 protein: CASSWGLAGDEQFF. CDR3 in DNA: TGTGCCAGCAGCTGGGGACTAGCGGGGGATGAGCAGTTCTTC.

V gene TRBV7-2 combines with J gene TRBJ1-1; D uncertain. CDR1 and CDR2 (germline): SGHTA, FQGNSA. Trimming stripped 3 bases from V and 5 bases from J, with 16 bases between. The CDR3 totals 15 residues. The CDR3 nucleotides are TGTGCCAGCAGCTTCACGGGAAGGAGAACGACTGAAGCTTTCTTT. Its protein is CASSFTGRRTTEAFF.

The table lists this clone with a few counts. CDR3 sequence: CASNLGQGYGYTF. CDR3 nucleotide sequence: TGTGCCAGCAACCTGGGACAGGGCTATGGCTACACCTTC. V usage is TRBV5-5 and J usage is TRBJ1-2; 9 bases align to TRBD1. V shed 6 bases and J 4 bases; nucleotides not matched to a gene: 4. The CDR3 spans 13 residues. The germline V gene encodes CDR1 SGHKS and CDR2 YYEKEE (reference sequence).

The chain combines TRBV18 with TRBJ1-1; D perhaps matches TRBD1 (6 bases). From germline, CDR1 is KGHSH and CDR2 LQKENI. Trimming shortened V by 3 bases and J by 1 base, and 15 bases separated the two germline ends. This CDR3 has 16 residues. CDR3 loop: CASSPFTGHKNTEAFF. CDR3 nucleotide sequence: TGTGCCAGCTCACCTTTTACGGGACACAAGAACACTGAAGCTTTCTTT.

The rearrangement uses TRBV15 and TRBJ1-2; no clear D. The CDR3 has 14 amino acids. Germline CDR1 and CDR2: LNHNV and YYDKDF (reference sequence). Trimming shortened V by 1 base and J by 3 bases, and 9 bases separated the two germline ends. The CDR3 nucleotides are TGTGCCACCAGCAGAGCCGGGCGGGACTATGGCTACACCTTC. Encoded protein: CATSRAGRDYGYTF.